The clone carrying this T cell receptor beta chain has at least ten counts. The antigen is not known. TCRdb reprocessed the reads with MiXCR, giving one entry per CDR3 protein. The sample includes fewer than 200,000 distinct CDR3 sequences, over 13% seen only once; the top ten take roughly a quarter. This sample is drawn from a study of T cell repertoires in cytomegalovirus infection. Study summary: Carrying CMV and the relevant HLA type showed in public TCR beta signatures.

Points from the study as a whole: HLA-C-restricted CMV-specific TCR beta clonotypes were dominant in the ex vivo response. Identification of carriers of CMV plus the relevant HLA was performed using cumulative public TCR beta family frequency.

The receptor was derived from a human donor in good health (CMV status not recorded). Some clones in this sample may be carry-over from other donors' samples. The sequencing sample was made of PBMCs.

The DNA for the CDR3 is TGTGCCAGCAGCCTTGGACTAGCTCCAGAGACCCAGTACTTC. As protein: CASSLGLAPETQYF. This chain connects TRBV7-6 to TRBJ2-5, with 8 bases aligning to TRBD2. Germline V gene sequence: CDR1 SGHVS, CDR2 FNYEAQ. The CDR3 extends over 14 amino acids. V was pared by 5 bases and J by 4 bases, with 6 bases of the junction left unmatched. The whole variable domain, filled in from reference TRBV7-6 and TRBJ2-5, reads GAGVSQSPRYKVTKRGQDVALRCDPISGHVSLYWYRQALGQGPEFLTYFNYEAQQDKSGLPNDRFSAERPEGSISTLTIQRTEQRDSAMYRCASSLGLAPETQYFGPGTRLLVL.